Shown below are 27 T cell receptor beta chains from a single sample sequenced in a study of blood T cell repertoires in COVID-19. Here immunoSEQ multiplex PCR was the method, and the copy in TCRdb shows in-frame clones only, minus some. The repertoire has some 200,000 clones, about 85% of them found once; the top ten carry 2% to 2.5%. The source material was PBMCs or T cells enriched from blood (not recorded which). The source is a woman aged 30 to 39 who had recovered from COVID-19.

CDR3: CAWSDGFRPTDTQYF. The CDR3 DNA sequence: TGTGCCTGGAGTGACGGGTTCAGACCCACAGATACGCAGTATTTT. The chain couples TRBV30 to TRBJ2-3; D ambiguous. The germline gives CDR1 GTSNPN, CDR2 SVGIG (reference sequence). The length of the CDR3 is 15 residues. V shed 1 base and J shed 2 bases, with 13 bases lying between them. The full variable domain, its missing parts supplied by reference TRBV30 and TRBJ2-3, is SQTIHQWPATLVQPVGSPLSLECTVEGTSNPNLYWYRQAAGRGLQLLFYSVGIGQISSEVPQNLSASRPQDRQFILSSKKLLLSDSGFYLCAWSDGFRPTDTQYFGPGTRLTVL.

The chain has TRBV27 and TRBJ1-5; the match to TRBD1 covers 10 bases. The CDR3 is 16 amino acids. The germline V gene has CDR1 MNHEY and CDR2 SMNVEV (reference sequence). V was pared by 5 bases and J by 2 bases, with 6 bases of the junction left unmatched. Here the CDR3 DNA reads TGTGCCAGCAGTATCCGACAGGGGGCGGGCAATCAGCCCCAGCATTTT. It specifies CASSIRQGAGNQPQHF.

The chain has TRBV5-8 and TRBJ2-5; the D gene is possibly TRBD1 (5 bases). V lost 0 bases, J lost 5 bases, and 14 bases lay in between. The CDR3 runs 15 residues. Germline V gene data show CDR1 as SGHTS and CDR2 as YDEGEE. CDR3 residues: CASSLGSQGAETQYF. The CDR3 DNA follows: TGTGCCAGCAGCTTGGGCAGTCAAGGGGCGGAGACCCAGTACTTC.

The table lists this clone with a count of one. The V call is TRBV29-1, the J call TRBJ2-1, with D perhaps matching TRBD1 (6 bases). The CDR3 spans 11 residues. V was clipped by 7 bases and J by 6 bases, with 10 bases between them. Germline V CDR1 and CDR2: SQVTM, ANQGSEA. CDR3 in DNA: TGCAGCGCCGACAGGCGCAATGAGCAGTTCTTC. The encoded protein is CSADRRNEQFF.

J is TRBJ1-1 and V is TRBV27; no reliable D call. Trimming pared 6 bases from V and 2 bases from J, leaving 13 bases between. CDR3 size: 14 residues. CDR1 and CDR2 (germline): MNHEY, SMNVEV (reference sequence). For the CDR3, the DNA is TGTGCCAGCAGCCTCCGAGTGAGAAACACTGAAGCTTTCTTT. This translates into CASSLRVRNTEAFF.

This rearrangement joins TRBV6-2 or TRBV6-3 to TRBJ2-2; D gene ambiguous. CDR1 and CDR2 (germline): MNHEY, SVGEGT. Trimming took off 3 bases at V and 6 bases at J, with 14 bases between the two ends. The CDR3 spans 15 residues. The CDR3 here is CASSYSRRMPGELFF. In DNA, the CDR3 is TGTGCCAGCAGTTATTCTAGAAGGATGCCCGGGGAGCTGTTTTTT.

The rearrangement joins TRBV5-6 to TRBJ2-7; the D is unclear. The CDR3 length is 13 residues. Germline values: CDR1 SGHDT, CDR2 YYEEEE. Trimming removed 2 bases at V and 6 bases at J, with 12 bases between. The CDR3 sequence: CASSLGQVFEQYF. The DNA of the CDR3 is TGTGCCAGCAGCTTAGGCCAGGTTTTCGAGCAGTACTTC.

The V call is TRBV14, the J call TRBJ1-1, with 10 bases aligning to TRBD1. The V gene's germline CDR1 is SGHDN and CDR2 FVKESK. J gave up 6 bases and V 10 bases, and 2 bases lay outside the gene matches. The CDR3 contains 11 residues. CDR3 in amino acids: CATGQGAEAFF. Here the CDR3 DNA reads TGTGCCACAGGACAGGGGGCTGAAGCTTTCTTT.

The CDR3 coding sequence is TGTGCCTGGAGTGTACGGGGTAGCGGGAGTTATGAGACCCAGTACTTC. Translating gives CAWSVRGSGSYETQYF. The V and J genes are TRBV30 and TRBJ2-5; 9 bases are a match to TRBD2. Germline trimming cut 0 bases from V and 5 bases from J; bases unmatched to any gene: 10. The CDR3 length is 16 residues. Germline V CDR1 and CDR2: GTSNPN, SVGIG (reference sequence).

The rearrangement joins TRBV18 to TRBJ1-1; D gene uncertain. The CDR3 contains 16 residues. Germline CDR1 reads KGHSH; CDR2 reads LQKENI. V was cut by 2 bases and J by 1 base, with 14 bases left in between. The CDR3 region is CASSPSGERRNTEAFF. CDR3 coding DNA: TGTGCCAGCTCACCATCCGGGGAACGGCGGAACACTGAAGCTTTCTTT. Filled out from reference TRBV18 and TRBJ1-1, the complete variable domain reads NAGVMQNPRHLVRRRGQEARLRCSPMKGHSHVYWYRQLPEEGLKFMVYLQKENIIDESGMPKERFSAEFPKEGPSILRIQQVVRGDSAAYFCASSPSGERRNTEAFFGQGTRLTVV.

The gene calls are TRBV5-5 and TRBJ1-2; perhaps TRBD1 as D (5 bases). This CDR3 is 13 amino acids long. With 4 bases removed from V and 1 base from J, the gap between germline ends came to 8 bases. The germline CDR1 and CDR2 sequences are SGHKS and YYEKEE (reference sequence). The CDR3 sequence is CASSLTDNYGYTF. In DNA, the CDR3 is TGTGCCAGCAGCCTGACAGATAACTATGGCTACACCTTC.

The CDR3 loop is CASSLLLFNSPLHF. DNA for the CDR3: TGTGCCAGCAGCTTACTACTGTTTAATTCACCCCTCCACTTT. The chain employs TRBV11-2 and TRBJ1-6, with unresolved D. This CDR3 contains 14 residues. Trimming took 2 bases from V and 6 from J, leaving 8 bases between them. Germline V lookup: CDR1 SGHAT, CDR2 FQNNGV. Drawing the rest from reference TRBV11-2 and TRBJ1-6, the complete variable domain is EAGVAQSPRYKIIEKRQSVAFWCNPISGHATLYWYQQILGQGPKLLIQFQNNGVVDDSQLPKDRFSAERLKGVDSTLKIQPAKLEDSAVYLCASSLLLFNSPLHFGNGTRLTVT.

The chain carries TRBV11-2 and TRBJ1-2; 10 positions agree with TRBD1. The junction had 6 bases not matched to a gene; V was cut back by 1 base and J by 4 bases. Germline V CDR1 and CDR2: SGHAT, FQNNGV. CDR3 length equals 16 residues. This chain's CDR3 is CASSLGGTGDSYGYTF. The CDR3 coding sequence is TGTGCCAGCAGCTTAGGAGGGACAGGGGATTCCTATGGCTACACCTTC.

The rearrangement links TRBV5-1 to TRBJ1-2; no firm D call. V shed 1 base and J shed 2 bases, with 12 bases lying between them. The CDR3 extends over 15 amino acids. CDR1 SGHRS and CDR2 YFSETQ come from the germline V gene. The CDR3 loop reads CASSLQGGENYGYTF. In DNA form, the CDR3 reads TGCGCCAGCAGCTTGCAAGGAGGAGAAAACTATGGCTACACCTTC.

This chain uses TRBV7-2 with TRBJ1-1; 7 nucleotides align to TRBD1. CDR3 length: 15 residues. J gave up 1 base and V 5 bases, and 7 bases lay outside the gene matches. Germline CDR1 SGHTA, CDR2 FQGNSA. The CDR3 loop reads CASSTRQGANTEAFF. Here the CDR3 DNA reads TGTGCCAGCAGCACCCGACAGGGAGCGAACACTGAAGCTTTCTTT.

V and J are TRBV27 and TRBJ1-1; 7 bases fit TRBD1. The junction had 8 bases not matched to a gene; V was cut back by 5 bases and J by 5 bases. This CDR3 has 14 amino acids. Germline V gene sequence: CDR1 MNHEY, CDR2 SMNVEV (reference sequence). For the CDR3, the DNA is TGTGCCAGCAGTGCGTCCAGGGGGGATACTGAAGCTTTCTTT. Translation gives CASSASRGDTEAFF.

The chain has TRBV7-8 and TRBJ2-5; a weak D match, TRBD1 (7 bases). V was cut by 6 bases and J by 1 base, with 21 bases left in between. The CDR3 consists of 17 residues. The germline CDR1 and CDR2 sequences are SGHVS and FQNEAQ. The CDR3: CASRLRFSGGSQETQYF. For the CDR3, the DNA is TGTGCCAGCAGACTTAGATTTTCAGGGGGGTCCCAAGAGACCCAGTACTTC.

The sample holds a few counts of this clone. The chain uses TRBV20-1 and TRBJ1-5; 8 bases fit TRBD1. The CDR3 is made up of 17 amino acids. Germline trimming cut 3 bases from V and 2 bases from J; bases unmatched to any gene: 12. The germline gives CDR1 DFQATT, CDR2 SNEGSKA (reference sequence). In DNA form, the CDR3 reads TGCAGTGCTAGTGTACCTTCAGGGGGCATGGGCAATCAGCCCCAGCATTTT. Translating it yields CSASVPSGGMGNQPQHF.

The CDR3 reads CASSSQQGWGTEAFF. Written as DNA, the CDR3 is TGTGCCAGCAGTTCCCAACAGGGATGGGGCACTGAAGCTTTCTTT. The rearrangement uses TRBV27 and TRBJ1-1; tentatively, D is TRBD1 (6 bases). V lost 4 bases and J lost 4, with 16 bases in between. The germline CDR1 and CDR2 sequences are MNHEY and SMNVEV (reference sequence). This CDR3 has 15 amino acids.

V gene TRBV20-1 combines with J gene TRBJ2-1; no clear D gene. In germline, CDR1 is DFQATT, CDR2 SNEGSKA (reference sequence). Trimming pared 7 bases from V and 7 bases from J, leaving 8 bases between. The CDR3 contains 10 residues. The CDR3 region is CSVRKNEQFF. The CDR3 coding sequence is TGCAGTGTCAGGAAGAATGAGCAGTTCTTC.

As for this clone: A junction boundary mismatches the germline segment, possibly from a read error. Other DNA sequences in this specimen translate into the identical CDR3. The CDR3, as DNA: TGTGCCAGCAGTGGGCCGGGACAGTTCCTCTCCTACGAGCAGTATTTC. This sequence encodes CASSGPGQFLSYEQYF. The chain couples TRBV6-2 or TRBV6-3 to TRBJ2-7; 7 bases agree with TRBD1. Germline assignment: CDR1 MNHEY and CDR2 SVGEGT. The CDR3 has 16 amino acids.

Of note for this clone: A much larger clone is a single base away; this may be a read error. The gene calls are TRBV6-1 and TRBJ1-1; D unclear. The V gene lost 2 bases and the J gene lost 0 bases, with 4 bases spanning the gap. This CDR3 has 13 residues. In germline, CDR1 is MNHNS, CDR2 SASEGT. In DNA form, the CDR3 reads TGTGCCAGCAGTGAAACAGTGAACACTGAAGCTTTCTTT. It yields the protein CASSETVNTEAFF.

This sequence joins TRBV4-3 and TRBJ1-6; no firm D call. The CDR3 has 14 residues. Between the trimmed V and J ends, which lost 0 bases and 10 bases, there was a span of 10 bases. The germline CDR1 and CDR2 sequences are LGHNA and YSLEER. DNA of the CDR3: TGCGCCAGCAGCCAAGATCACAGCACCTCACCCCTCCACTTT. Translated, it gives CASSQDHSTSPLHF.

The rearrangement uses TRBV28 and TRBJ2-4; D is ambiguous. The CDR3 consists of 13 residues. Germline V gene data show CDR1 as MDHEN and CDR2 as SYDVKM. Trimming removed 2 bases at V and 2 bases at J, with 4 bases between. The CDR3 DNA sequence: TGTGCCAGCAGTTTACAGTCCAAAAACATTCAGTACTTC. Translating gives CASSLQSKNIQYF.

V is TRBV6-5 and J is TRBJ1-5, with TRBD1 as a possible D gene (5 bases). The germline V gene has CDR1 MNHEY and CDR2 SVGAGI. This CDR3 is built from 14 residues. V was trimmed by 4 bases and J by 6 bases, leaving 13 bases between them. In DNA form, the CDR3 reads TGTGCCAGCAGTTCCAGCGGGGGGGGTCAGCCCCAGCATTTT. This translates into CASSSSGGGQPQHF.

The chain couples TRBV6-4 to TRBJ2-1, with 7 bases identical to TRBD2. Germline values: CDR1 MRHNA, CDR2 SNTAGT. This CDR3 is built from 13 residues. The V gene end was trimmed by 4 bases and the J gene end by 3 bases; junction bases not matched to a gene: 0. Here the CDR3 reads CASSGTSYNEQFF. Written as DNA, the CDR3 is TGTGCCAGCAGTGGGACTAGCTACAATGAGCAGTTCTTC.

The V call is TRBV3-1 (or the pseudogene TRBV3-2), the J call TRBJ1-1; no clear D. This CDR3 is 15 amino acids long. Germline V gives CDR1 LGHDT, CDR2 YNNKEL (reference sequence). Trimming removed 2 bases from V and 3 bases from J, with 13 bases in between. The DNA for the CDR3 is TGTGCCAGCAGCCAACCAGCGGCTAAGGACACTGAAGCTTTCTTT. It yields the protein CASSQPAAKDTEAFF.